This TCR beta chain was recovered during a study of blood T cell repertoires in COVID-19 (dated by TCRdb to 2018 to 2020). Regarding the complete study: Collaborator samples came from the United States, Italy and Spain and covered acute and convalescent phases of COVID-19. The material from the prospective study consisted of cDNA or gDNA derived from T cells, B-cell-depleted T cells, or PBMCs. Where available, HLA class I and class II types were obtained from metadata supplied by the sample provider rather than from assay-based typing. Sample metadata almost always included a de-identified subject ID, COVID-19 status, age in years and sex. The samples were drawn from the first 160 participants of the ongoing ImmuneRACE study and from 1,254 subjects provided by 6 global collaborators. Deeply sampled blood TCRbeta repertoires from subjects exposed to, actively infected with, or recovered from COVID-19 were included in the dataset. A freely available public database, intended as a resource for researchers studying the immune response to SARS-CoV-2, is where the repertoires were released. The paper as a whole reports these results and caveats: How much clinical and demographic metadata was included differed by source and by participant, and the metadata was provided uncurated.

The immunoSEQ Assay, a bias-controlled multiplex PCR, was used to amplify TCRbeta CDR3 regions from genomic DNA. Per the authors' processing: The number of nucleated cells in each sample was estimated from the amplification of reference gene primers within the assay. To quantify the absolute abundance of each unique TCRbeta CDR3 rearrangement, sequence reads were collapsed and filtered. Productive Simpson clonality was computed per sample as the square root of Simpson's diversity index over productive rearrangements. Held by TCRdb, this immuneACCESS table contains in-frame sequences only and omits some clones. Under half of the omission traces to an unresolved V gene where checked; the cause of the rest is unknown. V and J calls and clone size are given by that table; D and trimming were obtained from the DNA. In all, the sample holds around 240,000 clones, and over 75% of those were seen once. Approximately 2% of the sample is taken by the ten largest.

A note on this clone: Its antigen specificity is not known. No base quality information exists; no much larger clone differs at one position.

Participants in the prospective study were enrolled through a virtual design, were aged roughly 18 to 100 years, and lived in approximately 24 United States geographic areas. In the prospective study, participants were assigned to cohorts based on the clinical history participants reported in a screening survey and a study questionnaire. Recovered participants in ImmuneRACE Cohort 3 were defined as having two consecutive negative NP/OP PCR tests, clearance from a healthcare professional, or resolution of symptoms. In the prospective study, mobile phlebotomists collected whole blood, serum and a nasopharyngeal or oropharyngeal swab from each participant. Over a roughly two-month period, participants in the prospective study had the option of providing additional blood draws and questionnaires. Before DNA extraction, prospective study blood samples were shipped either frozen or at room temperature.

Trimming leaves V shorter by 5 bases and J shorter by 3 bases, with the junction holding 4 bases beyond the gene matches. Spanning cysteine to phenylalanine, the CDR3 consists of 13 amino acids. Of the read, only the CDR3 DNA is kept; its 39 bases are in frame from base 1. CDR1 and CDR2, per the germline V gene, are SGHNT and YENEEA. The sequence came from a woman aged 50 to 60 who had recovered from COVID-19. The chain couples TRBV11-3 to TRBJ2-7, with 7 junctional bases fitting TRBD1. The sample consisted of PBMCs or T cells enriched from blood (not recorded which). CDR3 loop: CASSVGQHYEQYF. The bases are TGTGCCAGCAGCGTGGGACAGCACTACGAGCAGTACTTC.